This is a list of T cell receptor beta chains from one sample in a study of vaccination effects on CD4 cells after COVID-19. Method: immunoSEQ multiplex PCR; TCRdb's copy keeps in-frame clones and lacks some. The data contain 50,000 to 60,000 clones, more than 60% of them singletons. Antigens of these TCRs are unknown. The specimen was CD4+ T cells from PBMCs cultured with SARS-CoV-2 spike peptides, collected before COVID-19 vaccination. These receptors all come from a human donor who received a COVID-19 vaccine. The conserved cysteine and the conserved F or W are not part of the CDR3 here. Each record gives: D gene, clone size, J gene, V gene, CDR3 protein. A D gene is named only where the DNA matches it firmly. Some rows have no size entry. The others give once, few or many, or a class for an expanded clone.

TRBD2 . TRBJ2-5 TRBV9 ASSLQLAGGETQY
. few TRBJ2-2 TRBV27 ASTWRGPIGELF
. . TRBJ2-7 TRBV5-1 ASSQSGQDYEQY
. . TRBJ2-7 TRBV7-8 ASSHLVAASEQY
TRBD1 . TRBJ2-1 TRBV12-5 ASGLVLEQGAHNEQF
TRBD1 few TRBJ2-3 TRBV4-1 ASSHNEGATDTQY
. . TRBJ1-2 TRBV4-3 ASSQDPSFNRGGYT
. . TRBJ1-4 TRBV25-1 ASSESRGRAQEKLF
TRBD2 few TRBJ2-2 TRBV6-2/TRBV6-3 ASSYLGTSGTAGTGELF
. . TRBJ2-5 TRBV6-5 ASTTGHRARETQY
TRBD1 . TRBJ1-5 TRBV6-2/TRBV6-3 ASSEMPTGGERRPQH
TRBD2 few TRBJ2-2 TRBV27 ASSLSGRTNGELF
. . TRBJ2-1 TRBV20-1 SARSGLRQF
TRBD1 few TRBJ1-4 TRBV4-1 ASTLFTGDVDKKLF
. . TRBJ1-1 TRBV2 ASRPSPWANTEAF
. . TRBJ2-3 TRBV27 ASSNRGVWDTQY
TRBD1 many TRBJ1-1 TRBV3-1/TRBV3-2 ASSQVTGRTEAF
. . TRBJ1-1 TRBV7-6 ASSLALDAQEAF
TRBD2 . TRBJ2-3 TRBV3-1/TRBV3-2 ASSRLAGDTDTQY
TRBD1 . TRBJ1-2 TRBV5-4 ASSLTTGGKGGYT
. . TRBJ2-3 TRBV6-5 ASSYSWRADTQY
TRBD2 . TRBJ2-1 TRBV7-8 ASSTTSGSSYNEQF
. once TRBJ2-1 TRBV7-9 ASSPAGQTNEQF
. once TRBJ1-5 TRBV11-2 ASSPGNNQPQH
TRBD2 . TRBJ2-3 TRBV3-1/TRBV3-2 ASGASGADTQY
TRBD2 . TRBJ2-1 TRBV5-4 ASSLGTSGPSYNEQF
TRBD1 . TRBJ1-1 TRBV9 ASSEGQGKGEAF
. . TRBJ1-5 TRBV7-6 ASSLASNQPQH
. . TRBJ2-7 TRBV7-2 ASSRAPGKGYEQY
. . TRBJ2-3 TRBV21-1 ASSKMDRGSTDTQY
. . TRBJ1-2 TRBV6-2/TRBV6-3 ASGSGDYGYT
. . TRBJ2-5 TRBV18 ASSPQALVRETQY
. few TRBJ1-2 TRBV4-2 ASSQDPGNYGYT
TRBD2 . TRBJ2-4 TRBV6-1 ASSEAPGGGNIQY
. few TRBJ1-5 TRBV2 ASTDTNQPQH
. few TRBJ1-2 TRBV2 ASSHSTGFWGYT
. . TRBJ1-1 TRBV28 ASSLSWAPWGNTEAF
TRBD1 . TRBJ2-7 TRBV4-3 ASSQDFHRGYEQY
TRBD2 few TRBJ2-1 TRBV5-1 ASSFAGGIHNEQF
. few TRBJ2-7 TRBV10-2 ASSDLQAHEQY
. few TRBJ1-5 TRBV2 ASGGEVGQPQH
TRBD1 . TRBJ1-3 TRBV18 ASSPVGQGVGNTIY
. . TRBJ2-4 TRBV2 ASSDSTEDIQY
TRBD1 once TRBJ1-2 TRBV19 ASALTGGNFGYT
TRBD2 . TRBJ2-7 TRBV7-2 ASSLDATSGRGEQY
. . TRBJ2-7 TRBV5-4 ASSLAGRNYEQY
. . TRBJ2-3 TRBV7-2 ASRSNIGSTDTQY
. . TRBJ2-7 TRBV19 ASRSGQVPSEQY
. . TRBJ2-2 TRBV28 ASSWPSTGELF
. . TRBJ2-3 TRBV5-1 ASSREPGADTQY
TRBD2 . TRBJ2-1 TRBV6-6 ASWVAGVGEQF
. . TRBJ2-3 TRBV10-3 ASHPGGLGTDTQY
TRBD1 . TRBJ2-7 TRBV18 ASSPEKYRGPYEQY
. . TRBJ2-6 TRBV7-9 ASSTSGRNSGANVLT